The clone carrying this TCR beta chain was recorded many times. The TCRbeta library incorporated unique molecular identifiers. MiXCR was run by TCRdb on the PCR reads, yielding one entry per CDR3 protein. Of 400,000 to 500,000 distinct CDR3 sequences in the sample, roughly 10% were seen once. This specimen comes from a study of T-cell reconstitution after alpha-beta-depleted transplantation in children. The ends lost 3 bases at V and 3 bases at J; junction bases unmatched: 8. The CDR3 spans 16 residues. Germline CDR1 MNHNS, CDR2 SASEGT. The chain recombines TRBV6-1 with TRBJ2-1, with 7 positions matching TRBD2. The specimen was PBMCs from the stem cell graft donor, collected from the stem cell graft. The receptor's source is a human donor who donated a stem cell graft to a child with acute myeloid leukemia. The CDR3 sequence is CASSDGGVAGYNEQFF. CDR3 in DNA: TGTGCCAGCAGTGACGGCGGAGTAGCGGGCTACAATGAGCAGTTCTTC.